This TCR beta chain came from a study of OX40 agonist ivuxolimab in advanced cancers. Study summary: Each patient was given ivuxolimab into a vein every 2 weeks, at 0.01 to 10 mg/kg.

Study outcomes and limitations: Also present in some nonresponders was a low level of normalized T-cell clonal expansion. Clonal expansion by week 6 occurred in CD4+ and CD8+ blood T cells (at 0.1 to 3.0 mg/kg).

The CDR3 runs 13 residues. Germline V gives CDR1 MDHEN, CDR2 SYDVKM. V was clipped by 5 bases and J by 3 bases, with 10 bases between them. Patients were ineligible given autoimmune disease history or systemic immunosuppression. On this clone: The antigen is undetermined.

Method: immunoSEQ multiplex PCR; TCRdb's copy keeps in-frame clones and lacks some. This repertoire shows 50,000 to 60,000 clones, more than 75% found once; its top ten account for roughly 1.2%. The chain has TRBV28 and TRBJ1-1; D unclear. The input for sequencing was CD4+ or CD8+ T cells sorted from blood, taken in a trial of the OX40 agonist ivuxolimab. This clonotype originated in an adult with an advanced solid tumor such as melanoma, head and neck, liver or kidney cancer. This CDR3 is CASSPRPHTEAFF. Written as DNA, the CDR3 is TGTGCCAGCAGTCCTCGACCCCACACTGAAGCTTTCTTT.